The clone carrying this TCR beta chain was picked up a small number of times. Its target is not known. The primer mix had 60 Vbeta and 13 Jbeta primers. TCRdb's table, derived via immunoSEQ multiplex PCR, lists solely in-frame clones and lacks some. Here the sample spans about 190,000 clones, around 81% being singletons. V was cut by 9 bases and J by 1 base, with 12 bases left in between. The germline V gene has CDR1 MDHEN and CDR2 SYDVKM. The CDR3 is 13 residues long. The sample belongs to a study of cytomegalovirus exposure and HLA in healthy donors. Regarding the study as a whole: The study designated some 180 TCR beta chains cytomegalovirus-associated. In all likelihood, a cluster of highly shared sequence variants was a sequencing artifact.

Sample: PBMCs. The chain has TRBV28 and TRBJ1-1; a weak D match, TRBD1 (5 bases). This sequence originates from a man between 18 and 35 years old in good health and CMV-seronegative. CDR3 bases: TGTGCCAGTCAGGGTAGCCAGAACACTGAAGCTTTCTTT. Translation gives CASQGSQNTEAFF. Combining the CDR3 with reference TRBV28 and TRBJ1-1 gives the whole variable domain DVKVTQSSRYLVKRTGEKVFLECVQDMDHENMFWYRQDPGLGLRLIYFSYDVKMKEKGDIPEGYSVSREKKERFSLILESASTNQTSMYLCASQGSQNTEAFFGQGTRLTVV.